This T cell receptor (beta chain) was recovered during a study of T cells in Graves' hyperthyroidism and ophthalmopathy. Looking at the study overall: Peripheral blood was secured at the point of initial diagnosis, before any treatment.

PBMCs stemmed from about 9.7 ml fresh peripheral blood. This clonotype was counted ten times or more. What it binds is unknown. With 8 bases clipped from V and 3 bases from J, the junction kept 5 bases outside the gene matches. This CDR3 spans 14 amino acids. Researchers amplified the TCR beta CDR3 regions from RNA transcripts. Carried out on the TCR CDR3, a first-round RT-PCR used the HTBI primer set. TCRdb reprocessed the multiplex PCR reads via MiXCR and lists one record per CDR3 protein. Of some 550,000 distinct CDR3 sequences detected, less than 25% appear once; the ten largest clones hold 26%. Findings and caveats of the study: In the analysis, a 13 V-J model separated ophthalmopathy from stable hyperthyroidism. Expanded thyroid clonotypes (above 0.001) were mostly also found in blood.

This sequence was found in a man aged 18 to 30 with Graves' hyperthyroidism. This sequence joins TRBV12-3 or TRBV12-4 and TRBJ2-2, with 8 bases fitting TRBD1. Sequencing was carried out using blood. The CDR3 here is CASGRQGYTGELFF. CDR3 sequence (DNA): TGTGCCAGCGGTAGACAGGGGTACACCGGGGAGCTGTTTTTT.